This T cell receptor (beta chain) was recorded in a study of T-cell reconstitution after alpha-beta-depleted transplantation in children. Overall study results and limits: The authors attributed T-cell counts and diversity one year after transplant mostly to newly produced T cells.

In this sample, this clonotype turned up many times. Its cognate antigen is unknown. The V end was cut by 2 bases, the J end by 9 bases, with 2 bases between. There are 10 residues in the CDR3. Germline assignment: CDR1 SNHLY and CDR2 FYNNEI. Preparation of the TCRbeta library used unique molecular identifiers. TCRdb fed the PCR reads into MiXCR, producing one record per CDR3 protein. The data hold about 640,000 distinct CDR3 sequences, with approximately 12% observed a single time. The specimen comprised PBMCs, mostly from graft donor cells, sampled 360 days after TCRalphabeta/CD19-depleted stem cell transplant. This TCR was recovered from a male patient under 18 who had a stem cell transplant for acute myeloid leukemia, so the T cells may come from the graft donor. This chain links TRBV2 with TRBJ2-1; D gene ambiguous. The CDR3 coding sequence is TGTGCCAGCAGTGAAAGTGAGCAGTTCTTC. Translating it yields CASSESEQFF.